This paragraph covers one T cell receptor beta chain sequence. Trimming shortened V by 7 bases and J by 1 base, and 13 bases separated the two germline ends. Germline V gives CDR1 ENHRY, CDR2 SYGVKD. This CDR3 is built from 14 residues. The source of the sample is a study of blood T cell repertoires in COVID-19. Study information: COVID-19 samples collected from the United States, Italy and Spain covered acute and convalescent phases. Nucleic acid was either cDNA or gDNA, and it came from T cells, B-cell-depleted T cells, or PBMCs.

As processed by the authors: Estimates of nucleated cell counts were drawn from the amplification of reference gene primers. The assay was immunoSEQ multiplex PCR, and TCRdb's table has in-frame clones only and misses some. The V and J calls and clone size come from that table; D and trimming were worked out from the DNA. The table lists more than 130,000 clones, 87% of them singletons, with roughly 4% in the top ten. This sequence joins TRBV10-3 and TRBJ1-1; a possible D gene is TRBD1 (6 bases). The source of this sequence is a woman in her 40s with acute or convalescent COVID-19. Sequencing input: peripheral blood. The CDR3 is CAINPTGENTEAFF. The CDR3 DNA follows: TGTGCCATCAACCCGACAGGAGAGAACACTGAAGCTTTCTTT.